This TCR beta chain was obtained from a study of blood T cell repertoires in COVID-19. This CDR3 contains 15 residues. Trimming cost V 5 bases and J 10 bases, with 21 bases left between them. Germline-derived CDR1 and CDR2 are MNHEY and SVGAGI. This clone was detected once. Using immunoSEQ multiplex PCR, the repertoire was profiled, and TCRdb retains in-frame clones only, with some absent. Seen here are 230,000 or so clones, around 84% observed once, and the top ten hold about 7%. The receptor comes from a woman between 45 and 65 years old who had been exposed to COVID-19. What was sequenced was PBMCs or T cells enriched from blood (not recorded which). The chain has TRBV6-5 and TRBJ2-1, with a possible D match to TRBD1 (5 bases). CDR3 residues: CASSRTGFEYMEQFF. CDR3 DNA: TGTGCCAGCAGTAGAACAGGTTTTGAGTACATGGAGCAGTTCTTC.